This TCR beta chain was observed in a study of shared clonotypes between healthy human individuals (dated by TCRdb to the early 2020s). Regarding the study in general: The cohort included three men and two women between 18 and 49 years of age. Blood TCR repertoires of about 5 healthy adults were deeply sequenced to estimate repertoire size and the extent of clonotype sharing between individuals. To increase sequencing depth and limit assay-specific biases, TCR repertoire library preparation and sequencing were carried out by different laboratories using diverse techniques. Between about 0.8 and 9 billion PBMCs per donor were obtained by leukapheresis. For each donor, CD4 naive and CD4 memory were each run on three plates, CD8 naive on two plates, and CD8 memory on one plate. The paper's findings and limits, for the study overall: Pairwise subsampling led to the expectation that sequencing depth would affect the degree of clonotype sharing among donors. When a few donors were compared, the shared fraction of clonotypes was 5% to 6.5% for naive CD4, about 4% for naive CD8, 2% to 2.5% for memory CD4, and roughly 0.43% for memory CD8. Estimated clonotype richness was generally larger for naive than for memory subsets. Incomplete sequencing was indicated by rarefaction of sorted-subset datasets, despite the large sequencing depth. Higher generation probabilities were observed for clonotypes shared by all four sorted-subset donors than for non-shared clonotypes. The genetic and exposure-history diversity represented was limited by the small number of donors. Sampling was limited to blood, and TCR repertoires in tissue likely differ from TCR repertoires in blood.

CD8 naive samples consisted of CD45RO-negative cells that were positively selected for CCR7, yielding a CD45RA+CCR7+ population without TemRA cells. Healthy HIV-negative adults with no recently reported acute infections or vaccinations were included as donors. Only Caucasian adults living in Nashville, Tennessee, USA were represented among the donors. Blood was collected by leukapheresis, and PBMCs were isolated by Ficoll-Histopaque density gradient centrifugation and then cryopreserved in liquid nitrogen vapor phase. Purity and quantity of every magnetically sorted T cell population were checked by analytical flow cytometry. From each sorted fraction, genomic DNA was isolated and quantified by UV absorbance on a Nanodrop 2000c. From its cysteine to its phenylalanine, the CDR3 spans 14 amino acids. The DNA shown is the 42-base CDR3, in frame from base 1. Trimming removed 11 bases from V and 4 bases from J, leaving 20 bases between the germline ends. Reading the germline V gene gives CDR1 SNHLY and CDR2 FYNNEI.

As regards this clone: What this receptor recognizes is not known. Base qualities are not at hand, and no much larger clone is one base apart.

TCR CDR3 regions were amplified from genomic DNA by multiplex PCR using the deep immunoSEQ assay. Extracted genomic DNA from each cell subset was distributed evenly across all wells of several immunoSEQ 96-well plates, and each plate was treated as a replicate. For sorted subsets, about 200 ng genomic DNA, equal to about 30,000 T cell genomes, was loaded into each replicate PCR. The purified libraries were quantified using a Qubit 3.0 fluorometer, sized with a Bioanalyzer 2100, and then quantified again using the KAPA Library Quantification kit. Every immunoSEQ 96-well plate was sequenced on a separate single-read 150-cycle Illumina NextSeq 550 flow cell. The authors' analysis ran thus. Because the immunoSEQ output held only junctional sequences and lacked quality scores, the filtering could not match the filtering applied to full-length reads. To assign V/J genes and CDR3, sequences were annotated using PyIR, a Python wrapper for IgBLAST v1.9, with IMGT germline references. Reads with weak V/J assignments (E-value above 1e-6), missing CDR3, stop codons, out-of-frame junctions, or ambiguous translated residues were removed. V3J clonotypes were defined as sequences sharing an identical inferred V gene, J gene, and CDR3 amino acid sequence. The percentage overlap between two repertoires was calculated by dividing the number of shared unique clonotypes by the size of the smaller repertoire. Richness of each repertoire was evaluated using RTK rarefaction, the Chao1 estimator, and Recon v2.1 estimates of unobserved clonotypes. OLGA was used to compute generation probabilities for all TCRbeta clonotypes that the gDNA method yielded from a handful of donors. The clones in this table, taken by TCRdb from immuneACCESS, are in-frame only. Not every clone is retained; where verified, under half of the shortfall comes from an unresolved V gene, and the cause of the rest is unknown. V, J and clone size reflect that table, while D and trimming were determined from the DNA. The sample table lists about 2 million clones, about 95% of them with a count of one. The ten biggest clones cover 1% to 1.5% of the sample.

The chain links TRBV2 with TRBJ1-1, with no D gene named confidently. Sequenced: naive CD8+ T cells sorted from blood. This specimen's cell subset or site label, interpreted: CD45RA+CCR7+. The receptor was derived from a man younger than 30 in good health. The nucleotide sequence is TGTGCCTCGTCCCCGGGAGTTGGGGTCACTGAAGCTTTCTTT. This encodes CASSPGVGVTEAFF. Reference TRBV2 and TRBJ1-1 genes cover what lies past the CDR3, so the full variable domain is EPEVTQTPSHQVTQMGQEVILRCVPISNHLYFYWYRQILGQKVEFLVSFYNNEISEKSEIFDDQFSVERPDGSNFTLKIRSTKLEDSAMYFCASSPGVGVTEAFFGQGTRLTVV.